These T cell receptor beta chains were read from a single sample in a study of cytomegalovirus exposure and HLA in healthy donors. Using immunoSEQ multiplex PCR, the repertoire was profiled, and TCRdb retains in-frame clones only, with some absent. Of 100,000 to 150,000 clones in the sample, roughly 69% were seen once. Sequenced material: PBMCs. These receptors were taken from a human donor in good health. Both conserved end residues are part of each CDR3. Fields, in order: D gene, V gene, clone size, J gene, CDR3 DNA, CDR3 protein. The D gene is left open where the match is weak. Some rows have no size entry. The others give once, few or many, or a class for an expanded clone.

.	TRBV5-1	.	TRBJ2-7	TGCGCCAGCAGCTTTATGGGGGGGCTCGACATCGAGCAGTACTTC	CASSFMGGLDIEQYF
.	TRBV6-1	.	TRBJ2-7	TGTGCCAGCAGTGAAGCCTTTTTGGGGCCGTACGAGCAGTACTTC	CASSEAFLGPYEQYF
TRBD2	TRBV28	.	TRBJ2-7	TGTGCCAGCAGTTCGGGACTAGCGGGGGCGTACGAGCAGTACTTC	CASSSGLAGAYEQYF
TRBD1	TRBV30	.	TRBJ1-1	TGTGCCTGGAGTATGTACAGGGGAGAAGCTTTCTTT	CAWSMYRGEAFF
.	TRBV6-5	.	TRBJ1-2	TGTGCCAGCAGCGCCAACCCAGGGGCCTATGGCTACACCTTC	CASSANPGAYGYTF
.	TRBV5-1	.	TRBJ2-7	TGCGCCAGCAGGGATCGGGACTCCCACTACGAGCAGTACTTC	CASRDRDSHYEQYF
.	TRBV19	.	TRBJ1-4	TGTGCCAGTAGTATGGGATGGCAGGGCGGAAAACTGTTTTTT	CASSMGWQGGKLFF
TRBD2	TRBV28	.	TRBJ2-7	TGTGCCAGCAGTGGGCAGACTAGCGGGAGGGCCCTTCCTACCTACGAGCAGTACTTC	CASSGQTSGRALPTYEQYF
.	TRBV4-2	.	TRBJ1-1	TGTGCCAGCAGCCAAGAGGGGGCGACTGAAGCTTTCTTT	CASSQEGATEAFF
TRBD1	TRBV7-2	.	TRBJ2-7	TGTGCCAGCAGCTTGATGACAGGGTCCTACGAGCAGTACTTC	CASSLMTGSYEQYF
.	TRBV9	.	TRBJ1-3	TGTGCCAGCAGCGTAGGAACCTGGGACCCTAGGGGGTCGGCTGGAAACACCATATATTTT	CASSVGTWDPRGSAGNTIYF
TRBD1	TRBV28	.	TRBJ1-1	TGTGCCAGCACCGGACAGGCAATCACTGAAGCTTTCTTT	CASTGQAITEAFF
.	TRBV7-8	.	TRBJ2-5	TGTGCCAGCAGCTCCGAGGAGGGGACCCAGTACTTC	CASSSEEGTQYF
.	TRBV13	.	TRBJ1-2	TGTGCCAGCAGCCAGGGTCCGGGCTACACCTTC	CASSQGPGYTF
TRBD2	TRBV7-9	.	TRBJ2-5	TGTTCCAGCAGCACGGGACAACTAGCGGGGACCCAAGAGACCCAGTACTTC	CSSSTGQLAGTQETQYF
.	TRBV14	.	TRBJ2-1	TGTGCCAGCAGCCCCGGAGGCCGGATTGAGTCCTACAATGAGCAGTTCTTC	CASSPGGRIESYNEQFF
.	TRBV19	few	TRBJ1-2	TGTGCCAGTAACATCGGTCCGGGGGGAGTCTATGGCTACACCTTC	CASNIGPGGVYGYTF
.	TRBV4-1	.	TRBJ1-5	TGCGCCAGCAGCCCCCTTCTGACAGCTCGAAATAGCAATCAGCCCCAGCATTTT	CASSPLLTARNSNQPQHF
.	TRBV6-6	few	TRBJ1-5	TGTGCCAGCAGTACCCAGGGGAGCAATCAGCCCCAGCATTTT	CASSTQGSNQPQHF
.	TRBV7-2	few	TRBJ2-7	TGTGCCAGCAGCTTCCGACTGGCTGGGGAGCAGTACTTC	CASSFRLAGEQYF
.	TRBV4-2	.	TRBJ1-1	TGTGCCAGCAGCCAAGGAGTGGAGAATCCCTCTGAAGCTTTCTTT	CASSQGVENPSEAFF
TRBD2	TRBV6-6	.	TRBJ2-2	TGTGCCAGCAGGCCACCTAGCGGGGGCCGGACCGGGGAGCTGTTTTTT	CASRPPSGGRTGELFF
TRBD1	TRBV7-9	few	TRBJ1-5	TGTGCCAGCAGTTCTCACCAGGGGGCCGGCAATCAGCCCCAGCATTTT	CASSSHQGAGNQPQHF
.	TRBV20-1	.	TRBJ1-2	TGCAGTAGCGTGCCAGGGAGGACCTTC	CSSVPGRTF
.	TRBV7-3	.	TRBJ2-1	TGTGCCAGCAGCTCTACCTTAGGGCAGGGGCAGTTCTTC	CASSSTLGQGQFF
.	TRBV23-1	.	TRBJ1-1	TGCGCCAGCAGTCAGGAGGGGAGGACTGAAGCTTTCTTT	CASSQEGRTEAFF
.	TRBV4-1	.	TRBJ1-2	TGCGCCAGCAGCCAAGTCAGTGGGGGGGCTTGGTATGGCTACACCTTC	CASSQVSGGAWYGYTF
.	TRBV29-1	few	TRBJ1-1	TGCAGCGTTGACCTCTTTGGATCAGGATTGCCCGAAAAGAACACTGAAGCTTTCTTT	CSVDLFGSGLPEKNTEAFF
TRBD1	TRBV12-5	once	TRBJ2-7	TGTGCTAGTGGTTTGCGGGGACAGAGCTCCTACGAGCAGTACTTC	CASGLRGQSSYEQYF